Described below is a single T cell receptor (beta chain) sequence and its context. The study separated CD4+ cells into CD45RA+ naive and CD45RA-negative memory subsets. This sample stems from a study of shared clonotypes between healthy human individuals. Study-level background: Serving as donors were a couple of women and three men, whose ages spanned 18 to 49.

Generated by immunoSEQ multiplex PCR, the TCRdb table keeps only in-frame clones and is missing some. The sample has around 340,000 clones; about 70% are singletons. The V gene lost 0 bases and the J gene lost 6 bases, with 16 bases spanning the gap. Germline V gene data show CDR1 as SGHRS and CDR2 as YFSETQ. This CDR3 region has 15 residues. This sequence originates from a man aged 25-40 years in good health. The rearrangement uses TRBV5-1 and TRBJ2-7; D is perhaps TRBD2 (6 bases). Sequenced sample: memory CD4+ T cells sorted from blood. As for subset: CD45RA-negative fraction. In nucleotides, the CDR3 is TGCGCCAGCAGCTTGGCCGGTGGGACTCCTTCCGAGCAGTACTTC. Translated, it gives CASSLAGGTPSEQYF. Combining the CDR3 with reference TRBV5-1 and TRBJ2-7 gives the whole variable domain KAGVTQTPRYLIKTRGQQVTLSCSPISGHRSVSWYQQTPGQGLQFLFEYFSETQRNKGNFPGRFSGRQFSNSRSEMNVSTLELGDSALYLCASSLAGGTPSEQYFGPGTRLTVT.